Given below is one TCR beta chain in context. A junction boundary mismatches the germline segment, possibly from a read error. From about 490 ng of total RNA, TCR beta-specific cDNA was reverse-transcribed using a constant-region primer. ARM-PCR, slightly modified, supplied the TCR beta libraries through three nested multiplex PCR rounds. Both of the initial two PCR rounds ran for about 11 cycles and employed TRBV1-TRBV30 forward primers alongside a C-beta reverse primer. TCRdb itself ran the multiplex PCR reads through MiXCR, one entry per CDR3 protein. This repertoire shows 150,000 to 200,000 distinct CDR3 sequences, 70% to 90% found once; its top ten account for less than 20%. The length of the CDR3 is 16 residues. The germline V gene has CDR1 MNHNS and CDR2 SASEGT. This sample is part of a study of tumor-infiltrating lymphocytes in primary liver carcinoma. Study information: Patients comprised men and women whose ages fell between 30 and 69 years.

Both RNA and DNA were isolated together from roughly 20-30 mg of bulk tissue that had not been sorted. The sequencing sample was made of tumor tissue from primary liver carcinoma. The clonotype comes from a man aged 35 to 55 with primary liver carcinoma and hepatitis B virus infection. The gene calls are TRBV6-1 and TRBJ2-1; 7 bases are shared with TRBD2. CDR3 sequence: CASGETPLAGVDEQFF. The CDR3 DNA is TGTGCCAGCGGTGAAACCCCCCTGGCGGGAGTCGATGAGCAGTTCTTC.